This TCR beta chain originates from a study of blood T cell repertoires in COVID-19. Study-level information: COVID-19 samples from acute and convalescent phases originated in the United States, Italy and Spain. Nucleic acid was either cDNA or gDNA, and it came from T cells, B-cell-depleted T cells, or PBMCs.

About this clone: The sample holds other DNA sequences that translate to the same CDR3.

Authors' processing steps: From reference gene primer amplification, estimates of nucleated cell counts were derived. TCRdb's table, derived via immunoSEQ multiplex PCR, lists solely in-frame clones and lacks some. V and J calls and clone size come straight from that table; D and trimming were deduced from the DNA. The sample consists of a few hundred thousand clones, 90% of them appearing once. Seattle participants joined during active infection and were tracked over time. Per germline, CDR1 LNHDA and CDR2 SQIVND (reference sequence). V shed 3 bases and J 1 base; nucleotides not matched to a gene: 2. This CDR3 region has 15 residues.

The source material was peripheral blood. The TCR originated in a woman aged 35 to 49 with COVID-19, enrolled during active disease. V gene TRBV19 combines with J gene TRBJ1-5; 8 nucleotides agree with TRBD1. The CDR3 sequence: CASSMDRVSNQPQHF. The CDR3 DNA is TGTGCCAGTAGTATGGACAGGGTAAGCAATCAGCCCCAGCATTTT.